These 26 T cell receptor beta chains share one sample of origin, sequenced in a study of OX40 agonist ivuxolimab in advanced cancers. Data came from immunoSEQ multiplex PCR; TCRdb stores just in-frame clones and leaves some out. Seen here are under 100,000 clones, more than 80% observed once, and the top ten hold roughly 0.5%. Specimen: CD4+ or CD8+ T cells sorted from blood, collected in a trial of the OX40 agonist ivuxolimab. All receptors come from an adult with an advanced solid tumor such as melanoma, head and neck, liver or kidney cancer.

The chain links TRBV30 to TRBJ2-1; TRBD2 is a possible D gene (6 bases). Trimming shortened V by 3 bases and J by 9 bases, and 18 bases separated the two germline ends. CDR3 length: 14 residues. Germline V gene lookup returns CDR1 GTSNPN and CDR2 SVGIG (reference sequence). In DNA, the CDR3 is TGTGCCTGGAGGGCCTCTGCGGAGGGAGGTGAGCAGTTCTTC. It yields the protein CAWRASAEGGEQFF.

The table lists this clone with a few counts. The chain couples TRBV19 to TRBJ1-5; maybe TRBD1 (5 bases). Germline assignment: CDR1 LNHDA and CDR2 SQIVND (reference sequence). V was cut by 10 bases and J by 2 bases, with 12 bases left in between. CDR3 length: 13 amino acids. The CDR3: CATGAFRNQPQHF. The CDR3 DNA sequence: TGTGCCACCGGGGCCTTTCGCAATCAGCCCCAGCATTTT.

Written as DNA, the CDR3 is TGTGCCAGCAGCCACCGGGACGGCCCTAATTCACCCCTCCACTTT. It yields the protein CASSHRDGPNSPLHF. The chain has TRBV7-2 and TRBJ1-6; D is perhaps TRBD1 (5 bases). Germline values: CDR1 SGHTA, CDR2 FQGNSA. V was clipped by 5 bases and J by 6 bases, with 14 bases between them. This CDR3 is built from 15 residues.

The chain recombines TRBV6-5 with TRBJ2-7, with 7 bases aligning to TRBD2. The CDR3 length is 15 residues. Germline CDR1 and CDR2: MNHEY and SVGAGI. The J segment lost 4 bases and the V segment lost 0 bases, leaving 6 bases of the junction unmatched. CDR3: CASSYSRLAEYEQYF. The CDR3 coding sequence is TGTGCCAGCAGTTACTCCAGGCTAGCGGAATACGAGCAGTACTTC.

The CDR3 protein is CASSLSGAWERREQFF. The CDR3, as DNA: TGTGCCAGCAGCTTATCTGGGGCCTGGGAACGACGTGAGCAGTTCTTC. The rearrangement uses TRBV7-9 and TRBJ2-1; D is perhaps TRBD1 (5 bases). The CDR3 has 16 residues. Trimming shortened V by 2 bases and J by 9 bases, and 20 bases separated the two germline ends. Germline assignment: CDR1 SEHNR and CDR2 FQNEAQ (reference sequence).

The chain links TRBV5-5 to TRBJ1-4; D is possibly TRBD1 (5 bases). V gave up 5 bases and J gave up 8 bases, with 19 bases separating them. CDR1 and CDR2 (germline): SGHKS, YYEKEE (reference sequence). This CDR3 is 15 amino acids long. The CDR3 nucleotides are TGTGCCAGCAGTCAAACCCGACAGCCAGGAGAAAAACTGTTTTTT. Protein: CASSQTRQPGEKLFF.

The CDR3 DNA sequence: TGTGCCAGCAGCTTGGGGGGACAGGGCGTCGAGTTTAATTCACCCCTCCACTTT. It yields the protein CASSLGGQGVEFNSPLHF. The rearrangement uses TRBV5-6 and TRBJ1-6; 9 nucleotides line up with TRBD1. The germline V gene encodes CDR1 SGHDT and CDR2 YYEEEE. The V gene end was trimmed by 0 bases and the J gene end by 6 bases; junction bases not matched to a gene: 10. This CDR3 spans 18 amino acids.

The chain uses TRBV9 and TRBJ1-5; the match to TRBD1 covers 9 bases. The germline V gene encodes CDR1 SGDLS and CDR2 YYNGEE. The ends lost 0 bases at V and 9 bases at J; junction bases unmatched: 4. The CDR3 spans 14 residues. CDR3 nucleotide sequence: TGTGCCAGCAGCGTAGCGACAGGGGGTACGCCCCAGCATTTT. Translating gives CASSVATGGTPQHF.

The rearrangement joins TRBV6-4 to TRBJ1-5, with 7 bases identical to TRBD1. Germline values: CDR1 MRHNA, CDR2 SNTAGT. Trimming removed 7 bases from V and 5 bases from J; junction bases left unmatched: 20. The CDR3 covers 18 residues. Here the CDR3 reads CASTPFGLRTGVYQPQHF. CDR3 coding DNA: TGTGCCAGCACGCCCTTTGGCCTAAGGACAGGTGTTTATCAGCCCCAGCATTTT.

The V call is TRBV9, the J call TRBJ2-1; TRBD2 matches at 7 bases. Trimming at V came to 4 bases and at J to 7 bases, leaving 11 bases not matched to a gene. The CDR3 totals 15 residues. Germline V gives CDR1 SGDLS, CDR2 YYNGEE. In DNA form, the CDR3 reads TGTGCCAGCAGCTCTCGCTCGGGGGGTCGTAATGAGCAGTTCTTC. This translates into CASSSRSGGRNEQFF. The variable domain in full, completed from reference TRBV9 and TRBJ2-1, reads DSGVTQTPKHLITATGQRVTLRCSPRSGDLSVYWYQQSLDQGLQFLIQYYNGEERAKGNILERFSAQQFPDLHSELNLSSLELGDSALYFCASSSRSGGRNEQFFGPGTRLTVL.

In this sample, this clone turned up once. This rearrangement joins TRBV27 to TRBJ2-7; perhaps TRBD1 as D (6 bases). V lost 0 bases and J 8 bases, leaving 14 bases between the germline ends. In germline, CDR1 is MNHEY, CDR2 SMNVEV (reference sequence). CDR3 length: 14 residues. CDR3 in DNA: TGTGCCAGCAGTTTATCGGCCTTGGGGGACAAGCAGTACTTC. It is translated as CASSLSALGDKQYF.

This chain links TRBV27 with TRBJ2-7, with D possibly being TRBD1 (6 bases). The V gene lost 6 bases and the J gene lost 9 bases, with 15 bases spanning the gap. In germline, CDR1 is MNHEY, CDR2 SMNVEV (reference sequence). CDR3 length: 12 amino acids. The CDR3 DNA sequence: TGTGCCAGCAGCTACCAGGGGAATGTGCAGTACTTC. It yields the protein CASSYQGNVQYF.

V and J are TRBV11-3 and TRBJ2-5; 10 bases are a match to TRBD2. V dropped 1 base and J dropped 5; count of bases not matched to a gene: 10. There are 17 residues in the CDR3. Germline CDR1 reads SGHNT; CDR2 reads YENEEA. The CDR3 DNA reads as TGTGCCAGCAGCTTAGGGCCCGGACTAGCGGAGGGGGAGACCCAGTACTTC. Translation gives CASSLGPGLAEGETQYF. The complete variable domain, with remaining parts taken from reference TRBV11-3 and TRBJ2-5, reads EAGVVQSPRYKIIEKKQPVAFWCNPISGHNTLYWYLQNLGQGPELLIRYENEEAVDDSQLPKDRFSAERLKGVDSTLKIQPAELGDSAVYLCASSLGPGLAEGETQYFGPGTRLLVL.

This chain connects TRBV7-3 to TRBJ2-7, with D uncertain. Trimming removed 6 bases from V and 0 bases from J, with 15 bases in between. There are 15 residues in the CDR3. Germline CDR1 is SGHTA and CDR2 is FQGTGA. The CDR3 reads CASSSFPEYSYEQYF. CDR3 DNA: TGTGCCAGCAGTAGCTTCCCAGAATACTCCTACGAGCAGTACTTC. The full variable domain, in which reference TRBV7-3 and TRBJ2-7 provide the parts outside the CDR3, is GAGVSQTPSNKVTEKGKYVELRCDPISGHTALYWYRQSLGQGPEFLIYFQGTGAADDSGLPNDRFFAVRPEGSVSTLKIQRTERGDSAVYLCASSSFPEYSYEQYFGPGTRLTVT.

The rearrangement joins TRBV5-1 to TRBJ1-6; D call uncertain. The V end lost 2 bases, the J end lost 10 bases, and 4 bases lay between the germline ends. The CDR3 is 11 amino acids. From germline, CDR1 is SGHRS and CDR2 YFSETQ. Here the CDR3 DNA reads TGCGCCAGCAGCTTAGACTCACCCCTCCACTTT. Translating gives CASSLDSPLHF. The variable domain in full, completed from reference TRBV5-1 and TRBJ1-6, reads KAGVTQTPRYLIKTRGQQVTLSCSPISGHRSVSWYQQTPGQGLQFLFEYFSETQRNKGNFPGRFSGRQFSNSRSEMNVSTLELGDSALYLCASSLDSPLHFGNGTRLTVT.

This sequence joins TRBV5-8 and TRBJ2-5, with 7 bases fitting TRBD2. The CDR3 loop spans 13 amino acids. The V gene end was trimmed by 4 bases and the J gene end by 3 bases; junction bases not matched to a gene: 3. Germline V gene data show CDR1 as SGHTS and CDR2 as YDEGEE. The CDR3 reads CASSNSGEETQYF. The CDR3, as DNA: TGTGCCAGCAGCAACAGCGGGGAAGAGACCCAGTACTTC. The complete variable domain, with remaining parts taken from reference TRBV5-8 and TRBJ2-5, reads EAGVTQSPTHLIKTRGQQATLRCSPISGHTSVYWYQQALGLGLQFLLWYDEGEERNRGNFPPRFSGRQFPNYSSELNVNALELEDSALYLCASSNSGEETQYFGPGTRLLVL.

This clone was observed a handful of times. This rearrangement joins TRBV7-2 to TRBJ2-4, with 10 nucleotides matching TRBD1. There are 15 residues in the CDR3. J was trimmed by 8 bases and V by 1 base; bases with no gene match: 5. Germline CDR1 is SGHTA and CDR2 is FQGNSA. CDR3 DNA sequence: TGTGCCAGCAGCTTAGGAGGACAGGGGGAGGACATTCAGTACTTC. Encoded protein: CASSLGGQGEDIQYF.

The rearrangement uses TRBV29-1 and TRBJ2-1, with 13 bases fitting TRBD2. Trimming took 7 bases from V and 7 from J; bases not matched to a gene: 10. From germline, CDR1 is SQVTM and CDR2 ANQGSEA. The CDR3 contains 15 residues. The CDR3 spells CSGRTSGRVRNEQFF. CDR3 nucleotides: TGCAGCGGCCGGACTAGCGGGAGAGTAAGGAATGAGCAGTTCTTC.

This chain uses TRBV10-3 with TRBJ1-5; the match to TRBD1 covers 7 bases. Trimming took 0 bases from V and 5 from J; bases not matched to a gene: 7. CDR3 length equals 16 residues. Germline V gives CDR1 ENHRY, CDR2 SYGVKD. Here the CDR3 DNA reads TGTGCCATCAGTGAGTCGACGGGCAGGGGGGATCAGCCCCAGCATTTT. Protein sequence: CAISESTGRGDQPQHF.

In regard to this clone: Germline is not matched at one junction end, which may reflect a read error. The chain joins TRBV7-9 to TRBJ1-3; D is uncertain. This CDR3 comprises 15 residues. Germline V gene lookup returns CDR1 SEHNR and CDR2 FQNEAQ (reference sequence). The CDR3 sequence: CASSPGQAFGDTIYF. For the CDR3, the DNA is TGTGCCAGCAGCCCGGGCCAGGCTTTTGGAGACACCATATATTTT.

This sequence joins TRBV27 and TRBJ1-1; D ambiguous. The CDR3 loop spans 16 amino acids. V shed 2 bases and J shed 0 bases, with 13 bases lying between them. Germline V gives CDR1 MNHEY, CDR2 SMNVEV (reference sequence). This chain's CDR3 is CASSLMPGPLNTEAFF. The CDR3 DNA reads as TGTGCCAGCAGTTTAATGCCAGGTCCTTTGAACACTGAAGCTTTCTTT.

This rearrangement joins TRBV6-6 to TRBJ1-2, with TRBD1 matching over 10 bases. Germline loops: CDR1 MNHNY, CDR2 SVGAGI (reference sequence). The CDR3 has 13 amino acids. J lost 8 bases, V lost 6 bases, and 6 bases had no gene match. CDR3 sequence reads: CASRTDRGRGYTF. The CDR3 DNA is TGTGCCAGCAGGACCGACAGGGGGCGCGGCTACACCTTC.

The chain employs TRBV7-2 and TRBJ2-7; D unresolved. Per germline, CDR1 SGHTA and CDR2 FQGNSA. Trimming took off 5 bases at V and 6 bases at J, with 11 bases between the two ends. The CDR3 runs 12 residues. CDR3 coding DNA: TGTGCCAGCAGCCCCCCGGGTCGCGAGCAGTACTTC. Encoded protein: CASSPPGREQYF.

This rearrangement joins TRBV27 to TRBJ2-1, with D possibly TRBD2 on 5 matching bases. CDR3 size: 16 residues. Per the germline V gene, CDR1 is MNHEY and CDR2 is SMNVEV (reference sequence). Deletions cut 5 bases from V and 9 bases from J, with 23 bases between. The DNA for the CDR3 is TGTGCCAGCAGTCCATGGGCGGACTCGGCACCGGGTGAGCAGTTCTTC. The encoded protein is CASSPWADSAPGEQFF.

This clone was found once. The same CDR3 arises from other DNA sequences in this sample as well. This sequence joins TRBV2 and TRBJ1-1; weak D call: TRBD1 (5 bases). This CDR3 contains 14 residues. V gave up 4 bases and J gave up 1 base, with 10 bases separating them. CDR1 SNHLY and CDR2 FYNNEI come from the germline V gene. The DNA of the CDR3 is TGTGCCAGCAGTGTCCAGGGTGCGAACACTGAAGCTTTCTTT. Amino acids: CASSVQGANTEAFF.

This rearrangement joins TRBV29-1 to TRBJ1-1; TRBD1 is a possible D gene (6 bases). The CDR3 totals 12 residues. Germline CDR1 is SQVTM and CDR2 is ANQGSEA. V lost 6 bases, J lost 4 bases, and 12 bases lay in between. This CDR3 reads CSVVQGSTEAFF. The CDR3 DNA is TGCAGCGTAGTACAGGGATCCACTGAAGCTTTCTTT.